Below, 28 T cell receptor beta chains from the same sample are listed, as sequenced in a study of T cell changes during pregnancy in multiple sclerosis. Sequencing was performed with immunoSEQ multiplex PCR; in TCRdb, only in-frame clones are kept and a portion is missing. The profile shows roughly 93,000 clones, around 93% of them singletons. The specimen comprised peripheral blood, sampled before pregnancy. These receptors were taken from a female donor with multiple sclerosis, enrolled in a pregnancy study.

The V call is TRBV2, the J call TRBJ2-5; TRBD2 matches 11 bases. Germline CDR1 SNHLY, CDR2 FYNNEI. CDR3 length equals 15 residues. J lost 4 bases, V lost 7 bases, and 8 bases had no gene match. In DNA, the CDR3 is TGTGCCAGCACCAGTAGCGGGGGGGGTGGAGAGACCCAGTACTTC. Translation gives CASTSSGGGGETQYF.

The chain has TRBV19 and TRBJ1-2; no clear D. The CDR3 sequence is 11 residues long. V lost 9 bases, J lost 8 bases, and 13 bases lay in between. CDR1 and CDR2 from the germline V gene are LNHDA and SQIVND (reference sequence). CDR3 residues: CASDGLNGYTF. For the CDR3, the DNA is TGTGCCAGCGACGGACTAAACGGCTACACCTTC.

The J gene is TRBJ2-7, the V gene TRBV2; tentative D call: TRBD1 (6 bases). CDR3 length: 14 residues. Germline lookup yields CDR1 SNHLY and CDR2 FYNNEI. V lost 2 bases to trimming and J lost 6 bases, with 14 bases between them. The CDR3 nucleotides are TGTGCCAGCAGTGAAACAGGGTTCGGAACCGAGCAGTACTTC. It translates to CASSETGFGTEQYF.

The chain couples TRBV12-5 to TRBJ1-1; tentatively, D is TRBD1 (5 bases). V dropped 7 bases and J dropped 3 bases, with 15 bases sitting between them. The CDR3 spans 14 residues. The germline V gene has CDR1 LGHNT and CDR2 FRNRAP. Here the CDR3 DNA reads TGTGCTAGTGTCCCCAGGGTTAACGACACTGAAGCTTTCTTT. As protein: CASVPRVNDTEAFF.

The V and J genes are TRBV6-1 and TRBJ1-2; D call uncertain. Trimming removed 2 bases from V and 8 bases from J, with 9 bases in between. The germline gives CDR1 MNHNS, CDR2 SASEGT. The CDR3 length is 12 residues. The CDR3 DNA reads as TGTGCCAGCAGTGAAACCCCGGGGGGCTACACCTTC. It is translated as CASSETPGGYTF.

The rearrangement links TRBV18 to TRBJ1-2, with D possibly being TRBD1 (6 bases). The germline V gene encodes CDR1 KGHSH and CDR2 LQKENI. This CDR3 contains 16 residues. With 4 bases removed from V and 7 bases from J, the gap between germline ends came to 22 bases. The CDR3 is CASSRGGDRTRSGYTF. The CDR3 DNA reads TGTGCCAGCTCACGGGGTGGCGACAGGACCCGCTCTGGCTACACCTTC.

The chain combines TRBV7-9 with TRBJ1-1, with 9 bases aligning to TRBD1. The trim removed 6 bases at V and 1 base at J, leaving 9 bases unmatched. The CDR3 has 16 residues. Germline-derived CDR1 and CDR2 are SEHNR and FQNEAQ (reference sequence). The chain's CDR3 is CASRSDRGPSNTEAFF. In DNA form, the CDR3 reads TGTGCCAGCAGGTCGGACAGGGGCCCTTCGAACACTGAAGCTTTCTTT.

V gene TRBV7-6 combines with J gene TRBJ2-3; 9 nucleotides match TRBD2. V was clipped by 8 bases and J by 1 base; unmatched bases: 10. CDR1 SGHVS and CDR2 FNYEAQ come from the germline V gene. This CDR3 comprises 16 residues. CDR3 bases: TGTGCCAGCTCTGACACGGTAGCGGGAGGCACAGATACGCAGTATTTT. Translated, it gives CASSDTVAGGTDTQYF. Filled out from reference TRBV7-6 and TRBJ2-3, the complete variable domain reads GAGVSQSPRYKVTKRGQDVALRCDPISGHVSLYWYRQALGQGPEFLTYFNYEAQQDKSGLPNDRFSAERPEGSISTLTIQRTEQRDSAMYRCASSDTVAGGTDTQYFGPGTRLTVL.

The genes are TRBV10-3 and TRBJ2-7; TRBD2 matches 8 bases. Germline values: CDR1 ENHRY, CDR2 SYGVKD. The CDR3 extends over 14 amino acids. V trimming: 3 bases; J trimming: 3 bases; junction bases outside the gene matches: 4. CDR3 amino acids: CAISDGGALYEQYF. The CDR3 coding sequence is TGTGCCATCAGTGACGGGGGGGCTCTCTACGAGCAGTACTTC.

This chain links TRBV5-4 with TRBJ2-3, with 9 bases aligning to TRBD2. V shed 2 bases and J 0 bases; nucleotides not matched to a gene: 4. This CDR3 has 16 residues. Germline CDR1 SGHNT, CDR2 YYREEE (reference sequence). CDR3 DNA: TGTGCCAGCAGCTTCAGACTAGCGGCGAGCACAGATACGCAGTATTTT. Protein sequence: CASSFRLAASTDTQYF.

This sequence joins TRBV7-3 and TRBJ1-1; the D gene is possibly TRBD1 (6 bases). This CDR3 comprises 14 residues. From germline, CDR1 is SGHTA and CDR2 FQGTGA. The ends were cut back, 5 bases at V and 5 bases at J, with 15 bases in the middle. The CDR3 sequence: CASSLGTSGTEAFF. CDR3 coding DNA: TGTGCCAGCAGCCTCGGGACATCGGGGACTGAAGCTTTCTTT.

This rearrangement joins TRBV10-3 to TRBJ1-1; D not certain. CDR3 length: 14 amino acids. Germline assignment: CDR1 ENHRY and CDR2 SYGVKD. V was shortened by 11 bases and J by 0 bases, with 16 bases between the two germline ends. The CDR3 reads CACTGNTLNTEAFF. The CDR3 bases are TGTGCCTGCACCGGGAACACCCTGAACACTGAAGCTTTCTTT.

This chain uses TRBV4-1 with TRBJ2-1; 8 nucleotides agree with TRBD1. CDR1 MGHRA and CDR2 YSYEKL come from the germline V gene. The CDR3 sequence is 17 residues long. V shed 1 base and J 5 bases; nucleotides not matched to a gene: 10. The CDR3 DNA reads TGCGCCAGCAGCCAAGTGGACCAGGGGGCTATCAACAATGAGCAGTTCTTC. It codes for CASSQVDQGAINNEQFF.

This sequence joins TRBV19 and TRBJ1-1, with D possibly matching TRBD1 (6 bases). The ends were cut back, 10 bases at V and 1 base at J, with 10 bases in the middle. In germline, CDR1 is LNHDA, CDR2 SQIVND (reference sequence). This CDR3 has 12 amino acids. The CDR3 protein is CATRTANTEAFF. The CDR3 nucleotides read TGTGCCACGCGGACAGCGAACACTGAAGCTTTCTTT.

V usage is TRBV5-1 and J usage is TRBJ2-6, with 15 bases identical to TRBD2. Germline V CDR1 and CDR2: SGHRS, YFSETQ. Germline trimming cut 6 bases from V and 12 bases from J; bases unmatched to any gene: 13. The CDR3 has 17 residues. CDR3 sequence reads: CASKVPGTSGRPGVLTF. The CDR3 bases are TGCGCCAGCAAAGTCCCCGGGACTAGCGGGAGGCCTGGCGTCCTGACTTTC.

This sequence joins TRBV19 and TRBJ1-1, with 7 bases fitting TRBD1. CDR3 length: 18 amino acids. The germline gives CDR1 LNHDA, CDR2 SQIVND (reference sequence). V lost 4 bases, J lost 7 bases, and 21 bases stayed unmatched. CDR3 residues: CASSTLGHFHDRVGEAFF. The DNA for the CDR3 is TGTGCCAGTAGTACCCTCGGCCATTTTCACGACAGGGTTGGTGAAGCTTTCTTT.

The rearrangement joins TRBV6-6 to TRBJ2-7; perhaps TRBD2 as D (5 bases). Germline CDR1 reads MNHNY; CDR2 reads SVGAGI (reference sequence). Trimming left V 6 bases short and J 2 bases short, with 11 bases between. The CDR3 length is 13 residues. CDR3 DNA sequence: TGTGCCAGCAGCCCCGGACTCACCTACGAGCAGTACTTC. Encoded protein: CASSPGLTYEQYF.

V is TRBV11-2 and J is TRBJ2-2; 7 nucleotides line up with TRBD2. The trim removed 2 bases at V and 4 bases at J, leaving 7 bases unmatched. Germline assignment: CDR1 SGHAT and CDR2 FQNNGV. This CDR3 region has 16 residues. In DNA form, the CDR3 reads TGTGCCAGCAGCTTACGGGGGGATGGGTTCACCGGGGAGCTGTTTTTT. Translation gives CASSLRGDGFTGELFF.

The chain employs TRBV20-1 and TRBJ1-1; TRBD1 agrees at 8 bases. Per the germline V gene, CDR1 is DFQATT and CDR2 is SNEGSKA (reference sequence). Trimming removed 5 bases from V and 10 bases from J; junction bases left unmatched: 6. The CDR3 covers 11 residues. CDR3 sequence (DNA): TGCAGTGCTCAGGACAGGGTCGGAGCTTTCTTT. Its protein is CSAQDRVGAFF.

The rearrangement links TRBV5-1 to TRBJ1-6; perhaps TRBD1 as D (5 bases). The V end lost 3 bases, the J end lost 0 bases, and 16 bases lay between the germline ends. This CDR3 is built from 18 residues. Germline V gene data show CDR1 as SGHRS and CDR2 as YFSETQ. DNA of the CDR3: TGCGCCAGCAGCTCCCTGGGACTTTCGAGCTCCTATAATTCACCCCTCCACTTT. Translating gives CASSSLGLSSSYNSPLHF. Using reference TRBV5-1 and TRBJ1-6 for the parts outside the CDR3, the full variable domain is KAGVTQTPRYLIKTRGQQVTLSCSPISGHRSVSWYQQTPGQGLQFLFEYFSETQRNKGNFPGRFSGRQFSNSRSEMNVSTLELGDSALYLCASSSLGLSSSYNSPLHFGNGTRLTVT.

The CDR3 reads CASSPWDRTFYGYTF. As DNA, the CDR3 is TGTGCCAGCAGTCCTTGGGACAGAACCTTCTATGGCTACACCTTC. The rearrangement links TRBV27 to TRBJ1-2; 7 positions agree with TRBD1. Trimming took 5 bases from V and 4 from J; bases not matched to a gene: 10. CDR1 is MNHEY, CDR2 SMNVEV, per germline (reference sequence). CDR3 length: 15 amino acids.

V usage is TRBV6-5 and J usage is TRBJ2-1; 11 positions agree with TRBD2. Trimming took 0 bases from V and 4 from J; bases not matched to a gene: 2. Germline V gene sequence: CDR1 MNHEY, CDR2 SVGAGI. CDR3 length: 16 residues. CDR3 DNA: TGTGCCAGCAGTTACTCGACTAGCGGGGATTACAATGAGCAGTTCTTC. Encoded protein: CASSYSTSGDYNEQFF.

The table lists this clone with a count of one. This chain uses TRBV9 with TRBJ1-3; D not certain. V dropped 0 bases and J dropped 7 bases, with 5 bases sitting between them. This CDR3 has 12 amino acids. Germline V lookup: CDR1 SGDLS, CDR2 YYNGEE. CDR3 region: CASSVDTNTIYF. The CDR3 bases are TGTGCCAGCAGCGTAGACACGAACACCATATATTTT.

The chain links TRBV6-1 to TRBJ2-5; 7 nucleotides line up with TRBD2. From germline, CDR1 is MNHNS and CDR2 SASEGT. V lost 5 bases to trimming and J lost 5 bases; unmatched junction nucleotides: 8. This CDR3 region has 14 residues. This CDR3 is CASSRSWGGETQYF. The DNA for the CDR3 is TGTGCCAGCAGTCGAAGTTGGGGGGGGGAGACCCAGTACTTC.

V usage is TRBV5-1 and J usage is TRBJ2-3, with D unresolved. Between the trimmed V and J ends, which lost 4 bases and 4 bases, there was a span of 13 bases. Germline CDR1 and CDR2: SGHRS and YFSETQ. The CDR3 has 14 residues. CDR3 nucleotide sequence: TGCGCCAGCAGCGAAAATATAGTAGCAGATACGCAGTATTTT. It yields the protein CASSENIVADTQYF. The full variable domain, completed using reference TRBV5-1 and TRBJ2-3, is KAGVTQTPRYLIKTRGQQVTLSCSPISGHRSVSWYQQTPGQGLQFLFEYFSETQRNKGNFPGRFSGRQFSNSRSEMNVSTLELGDSALYLCASSENIVADTQYFGPGTRLTVL.

The J gene is TRBJ2-7, the V gene TRBV29-1; 7 bases align to TRBD2. This CDR3 spans 17 amino acids. The V segment lost 5 bases and the J segment 2 bases; nucleotides outside the gene matches: 18. Per the germline V gene, CDR1 is SQVTM and CDR2 is ANQGSEA. The CDR3 region has the DNA TGCAGCGTTTACCCTTGGAGGACTAGTAAGGAGACCTACGAGCAGTACTTC. The encoded protein is CSVYPWRTSKETYEQYF.

V usage is TRBV11-3 and J usage is TRBJ2-7, with D hard to call. The CDR3 consists of 13 residues. Germline V gene sequence: CDR1 SGHNT, CDR2 YENEEA. V was shortened by 1 base and J by 0 bases, with 4 bases between the two germline ends. CDR3 residues: CASSLGSSYEQYF. CDR3 DNA sequence: TGTGCCAGCAGCTTAGGGAGCTCCTACGAGCAGTACTTC. Together with reference TRBV11-3 and TRBJ2-7, the CDR3 gives the full variable domain: EAGVVQSPRYKIIEKKQPVAFWCNPISGHNTLYWYLQNLGQGPELLIRYENEEAVDDSQLPKDRFSAERLKGVDSTLKIQPAELGDSAVYLCASSLGSSYEQYFGPGTRLTVT.

The CDR3, as DNA: TGTGCCAGCAGCTTAGGGGCAGAGCAGTTCTTC. Translating it yields CASSLGAEQFF. The chain combines TRBV11-2 with TRBJ2-1, with unresolved D. This CDR3 has 11 amino acids. V lost 1 base to trimming and J lost 10 bases, with 5 bases between them. Germline CDR1 is SGHAT and CDR2 is FQNNGV.